The clone carrying this T cell receptor beta chain has a handful of counts. Its antigen is as yet unknown. This entry is derived from a study of graft-versus-host responses after intestinal transplantation. Study conclusions and caveats: GvH clones appeared in recipient marrow, some first in ileum or blood. Declines in HvG clones occurring early post-transplant were associated with peak circulating GvH clone levels.

This CDR3 spans 15 amino acids. Trimming at V came to 4 bases and at J to 1 base, leaving 4 bases not matched to a gene. Germline CDR1 SGDLS, CDR2 YYNGEE. Using immunoSEQ multiplex PCR, the repertoire was profiled, and TCRdb retains in-frame clones only, with some absent. This table has approximately 90,000 clones, 90% to 95% appearing once. The receptor's source is a human donor who received an intestinal transplant. The chain links TRBV9 to TRBJ1-1; 10 positions agree with TRBD1. Sequenced here: unstimulated CD8+ T cells sorted from spleen or lymph node cells, sampled before intestinal transplant. CDR3 bases: TGTGCCAGCAGCCATCGGACAGGGGGGAACACTGAAGCTTTCTTT. Translated: CASSHRTGGNTEAFF.